The clone carrying this T cell receptor (beta chain) was seen ten or more times. V lost 5 bases and J lost 4, with 17 bases in between. The CDR3 runs to 14 residues. CDR1 SQVTM and CDR2 ANQGSEA come from the germline V gene. This entry is derived from a study of identical twins. TCRdb independently ran MiXCR on the 5' RACE reads; one entry per CDR3 protein. The sample includes approximately 700,000 distinct CDR3 sequences, roughly 6.2% of them seen just once. Sequenced sample: naive T cells sorted from blood. The chain has TRBV29-1 and TRBJ1-1; unclear D gene. The sequence was obtained from a man aged 18 to 29 in good health. The CDR3 here is CSVRGRVPGTEAFF. DNA of the CDR3: TGCAGCGTTCGTGGACGGGTGCCGGGCACTGAAGCTTTCTTT. Looking up the rest from reference TRBV29-1 and TRBJ1-1 gives the full variable domain: SAVISQKPSRDICQRGTSLTIQCQVDSQVTMMFWYRQQPGQSLTLIATANQGSEATYESGFVIDKFPISRPNLTFSTLTVSNMSPEDSSIYLCSVRGRVPGTEAFFGQGTRLTVV.